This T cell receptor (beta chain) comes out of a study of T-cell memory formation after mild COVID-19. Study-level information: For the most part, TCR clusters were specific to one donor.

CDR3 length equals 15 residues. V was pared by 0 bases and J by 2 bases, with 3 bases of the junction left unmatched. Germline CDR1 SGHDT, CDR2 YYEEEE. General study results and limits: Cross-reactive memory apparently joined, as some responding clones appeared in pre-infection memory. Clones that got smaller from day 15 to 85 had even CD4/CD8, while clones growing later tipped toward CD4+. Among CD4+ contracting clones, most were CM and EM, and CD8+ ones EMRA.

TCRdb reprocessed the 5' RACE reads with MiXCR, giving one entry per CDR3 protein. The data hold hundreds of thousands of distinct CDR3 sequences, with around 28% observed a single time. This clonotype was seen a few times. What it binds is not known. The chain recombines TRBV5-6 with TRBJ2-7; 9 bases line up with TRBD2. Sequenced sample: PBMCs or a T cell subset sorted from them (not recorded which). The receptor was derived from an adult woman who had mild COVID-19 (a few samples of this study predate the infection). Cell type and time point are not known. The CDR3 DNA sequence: TGTGCCAGCAGCTTGGGACTAGCGGAGACCTACGAGCAGTACTTC. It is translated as CASSLGLAETYEQYF. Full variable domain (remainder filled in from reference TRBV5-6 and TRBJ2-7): DAGVTQSPTHLIKTRGQQVTLRCSPKSGHDTVSWYQQALGQGPQFIFQYYEEEERQRGNFPDRFSGHQFPNYSSELNVNALLLGDSALYLCASSLGLAETYEQYFGPGTRLTVT.